This is a list of T cell receptor beta chains from one sample in a study of regulatory T cells in long-lasting Graves disease. MiXCR, run by TCRdb on the multiplex PCR reads, gives a single entry per CDR3 protein. The repertoire holds about 520,000 distinct CDR3 sequences, with around 11% as singletons. The data were also submitted as part of a second study, on T cells in Graves' hyperthyroidism and ophthalmopathy.

The source was peripheral blood mononuclear cells (PBMCs), collected at new diagnosis, from a patient treated with antithyroid drugs. The origin of the receptors is a young woman with Graves disease. Both conserved end residues are part of each CDR3. D genes are given only for firm matches. Where a row states a size, it is once, few, many or the class of an expanded clone; other rows omit it.

V gene: TRBV12-5
D gene: .
J gene: TRBJ2-1
clone size: many
CDR3 protein: CASGLVLPGTYNEQFF
CDR3 DNA: TGTGCTAGTGGTTTGGTTCTCCCGGGCACCTACAATGAGCAGTTCTTC

V gene: TRBV30
D gene: .
J gene: TRBJ1-2
clone size: many
CDR3 protein: CAWSWGVVGYTF
CDR3 DNA: TGTGCCTGGAGTTGGGGGGTCGTAGGCTACACCTTC

V gene: TRBV28
D gene: .
J gene: TRBJ2-3
clone size: few
CDR3 protein: CASSFSGTAQYF
CDR3 DNA: TGTGCCAGCAGTTTTAGTGGGACTGCTCAGTATTTT

V gene: TRBV7-8
D gene: TRBD2
J gene: TRBJ2-1
clone size: many
CDR3 protein: CASSLVGLADYSYNEQFF
CDR3 DNA: TGTGCCAGCAGCTTAGTGGGACTAGCGGACTACTCCTACAATGAGCAGTTCTTC

V gene: TRBV4-1
D gene: .
J gene: TRBJ1-2
clone size: many
CDR3 protein: CASSSRASGYTF
CDR3 DNA: TGTGCCAGCAGTTCTCGGGCTAGTGGCTACACCTTC

V gene: TRBV5-1
D gene: .
J gene: TRBJ2-7
clone size: many
CDR3 protein: CASSLERFEQYF
CDR3 DNA: TGCGCCAGCAGCTTGGAAAGGTTCGAGCAGTACTTC

V gene: TRBV11-1
D gene: .
J gene: TRBJ1-6
clone size: .
CDR3 protein: CASSQRTAASPLHF
CDR3 DNA: TGCGCCAGCAGCCAAAGGACAGCTGCTTCACCCCTCCACTTT

V gene: TRBV11-1
D gene: TRBD1
J gene: TRBJ2-1
clone size: many
CDR3 protein: CASSPGQDTYNEQFF
CDR3 DNA: TGTGCCAGCAGCCCGGGACAGGACACCTACAATGAGCAGTTCTTC

V gene: TRBV10-3
D gene: .
J gene: TRBJ1-4
clone size: once
CDR3 protein: CAISVGDGGSGEKLFF
CDR3 DNA: TGTGCCATCAGTGTGGGTGACGGAGGGTCGGGCGAAAAACTGTTTTTT

V gene: TRBV11-3
D gene: .
J gene: TRBJ1-4
clone size: .
CDR3 protein: CASSREGTATNEKLFF
CDR3 DNA: TGTGCCAGCAGCCGGGAGGGGACCGCAACTAATGAAAAACTGTTTTTT

V gene: TRBV12-3/TRBV12-4
D gene: .
J gene: TRBJ1-4
clone size: .
CDR3 protein: CASTNQTSMYLCASSQAGGVTVF
CDR3 DNA: .

V gene: TRBV5-1
D gene: TRBD2
J gene: TRBJ2-1
clone size: many
CDR3 protein: CASSLAPPPLSGDYNEQFF
CDR3 DNA: TGCGCCAGCAGCTTGGCTCCCCCCCCTCTTAGCGGGGACTACAATGAGCAGTTCTTC

V gene: TRBV7-9
D gene: TRBD2
J gene: TRBJ2-2
clone size: many
CDR3 protein: CASSSRATSGRAIGELFF
CDR3 DNA: TGTGCCAGCAGCTCCCGCGCGACTAGCGGGAGGGCCATCGGGGAGCTGTTTTTT

V gene: TRBV20-1
D gene: TRBD2
J gene: TRBJ2-7
clone size: many
CDR3 protein: CSARRGTSGRKYEQYF
CDR3 DNA: TGCAGTGCTAGAAGAGGGACTAGCGGGAGGAAGTACGAGCAGTACTTC

V gene: TRBV2
D gene: TRBD2
J gene: TRBJ2-2
clone size: many
CDR3 protein: CASLGGRAIGELFF
CDR3 DNA: TGTGCCAGCCTGGGAGGGAGGGCCATCGGGGAGCTGTTTTTT

V gene: TRBV29-1
D gene: .
J gene: TRBJ2-3
clone size: many
CDR3 protein: CSVEDQGLEDTQYF
CDR3 DNA: TGCAGCGTTGAAGACCAGGGGTTGGAAGATACGCAGTATTTT

V gene: TRBV18
D gene: .
J gene: TRBJ2-5
clone size: .
CDR3 protein: CASSPYGYQETQYF
CDR3 DNA: TGTGCCAGCTCACCGTACGGTTACCAAGAGACCCAGTACTTC

V gene: TRBV5-6
D gene: .
J gene: TRBJ1-1
clone size: few
CDR3 protein: CASSFYGGRGRTEAFF
CDR3 DNA: TGTGCCAGCAGCTTTTATGGCGGGAGGGGACGCACTGAAGCTTTCTTT

V gene: TRBV2
D gene: .
J gene: TRBJ2-1
clone size: many
CDR3 protein: CASSEVSGGYNEQFF
CDR3 DNA: TGTGCCAGCAGTGAAGTGTCAGGGGGGTACAATGAGCAGTTCTTC

V gene: TRBV18
D gene: TRBD2
J gene: TRBJ2-2
clone size: few
CDR3 protein: CASSPKVAGLGELFF
CDR3 DNA: TGTGCCAGCTCACCAAAGGTAGCGGGACTCGGGGAGCTGTTTTTT

V gene: TRBV11-2
D gene: .
J gene: TRBJ2-7
clone size: many
CDR3 protein: CASSSHRFSEPYEQYF
CDR3 DNA: TGTGCCAGCAGCTCCCACAGGTTTTCGGAGCCCTACGAGCAGTACTTC

V gene: TRBV11-1
D gene: TRBD2
J gene: TRBJ2-3
clone size: many
CDR3 protein: CASSFKLAGGRGTDTQYF
CDR3 DNA: TGTGCCAGCAGCTTCAAGCTAGCGGGAGGACGGGGCACAGATACGCAGTATTTT

V gene: TRBV5-6
D gene: TRBD2
J gene: TRBJ2-2
clone size: .
CDR3 protein: CASSFPAGVAGELFF
CDR3 DNA: TGTGCCAGCAGCTTTCCAGCGGGAGTAGCTGGGGAGCTGTTTTTT

V gene: TRBV12-5
D gene: TRBD2
J gene: TRBJ2-7
clone size: many
CDR3 protein: CASGNLRPGGSYEQYF
CDR3 DNA: TGTGCTAGTGGAAACCTCCGTCCCGGGGGGTCCTACGAGCAGTACTTC

V gene: TRBV11-2
D gene: TRBD2
J gene: TRBJ2-1
clone size: .
CDR3 protein: CASSLGGSFFNEQFF
CDR3 DNA: TGTGCCAGCAGCCTGGGAGGGTCTTTCTTCAATGAGCAGTTCTTC

V gene: TRBV7-8
D gene: TRBD2
J gene: TRBJ2-1
clone size: many
CDR3 protein: CASSLGLASSYNEQFF
CDR3 DNA: TGTGCCAGCAGCTTGGGACTAGCTAGCTCCTACAATGAGCAGTTCTTC

V gene: TRBV27
D gene: .
J gene: TRBJ2-7
clone size: .
CDR3 protein: CASLNQGNEQYF
CDR3 DNA: TGTGCCAGCCTAAACCAGGGGAACGAGCAGTACTTC

V gene: TRBV20-1
D gene: .
J gene: TRBJ2-5
clone size: many
CDR3 protein: CSARDLLGVQETQYF
CDR3 DNA: TGCAGTGCTAGAGATCTTCTCGGCGTCCAAGAGACCCAGTACTTC